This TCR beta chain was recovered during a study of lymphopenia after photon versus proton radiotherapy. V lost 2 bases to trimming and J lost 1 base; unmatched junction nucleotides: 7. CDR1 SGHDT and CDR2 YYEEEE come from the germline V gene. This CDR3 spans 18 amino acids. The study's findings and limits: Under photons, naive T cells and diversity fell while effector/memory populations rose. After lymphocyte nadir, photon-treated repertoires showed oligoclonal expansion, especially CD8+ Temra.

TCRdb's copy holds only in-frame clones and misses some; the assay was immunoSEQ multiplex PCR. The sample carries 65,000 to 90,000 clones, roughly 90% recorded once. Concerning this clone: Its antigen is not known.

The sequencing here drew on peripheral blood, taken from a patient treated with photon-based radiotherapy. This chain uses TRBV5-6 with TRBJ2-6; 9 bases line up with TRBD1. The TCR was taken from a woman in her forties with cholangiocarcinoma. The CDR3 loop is CASSLFGQGQSGANVLTF. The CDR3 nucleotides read TGTGCCAGCAGCTTATTCGGACAGGGGCAATCTGGGGCCAACGTCCTGACTTTC.